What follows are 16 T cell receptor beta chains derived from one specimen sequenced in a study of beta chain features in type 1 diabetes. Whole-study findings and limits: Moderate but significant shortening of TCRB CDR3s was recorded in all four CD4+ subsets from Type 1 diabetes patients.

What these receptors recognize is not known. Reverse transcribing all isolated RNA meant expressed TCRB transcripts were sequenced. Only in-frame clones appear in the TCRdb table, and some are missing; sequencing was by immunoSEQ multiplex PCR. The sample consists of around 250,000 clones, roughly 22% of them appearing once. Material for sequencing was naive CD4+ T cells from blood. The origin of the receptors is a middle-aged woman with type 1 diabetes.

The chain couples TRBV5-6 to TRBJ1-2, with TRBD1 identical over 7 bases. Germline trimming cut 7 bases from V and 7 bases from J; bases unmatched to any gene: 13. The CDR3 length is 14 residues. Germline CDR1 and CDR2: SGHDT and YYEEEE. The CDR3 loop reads CASSPLTGEAGYTF. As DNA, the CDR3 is TGTGCCAGCTCCCCCCTAACAGGGGAAGCTGGCTACACCTTC. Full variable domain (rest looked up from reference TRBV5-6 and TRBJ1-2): DAGVTQSPTHLIKTRGQQVTLRCSPKSGHDTVSWYQQALGQGPQFIFQYYEEEERQRGNFPDRFSGHQFPNYSSELNVNALLLGDSALYLCASSPLTGEAGYTFGSGTRLTVV.

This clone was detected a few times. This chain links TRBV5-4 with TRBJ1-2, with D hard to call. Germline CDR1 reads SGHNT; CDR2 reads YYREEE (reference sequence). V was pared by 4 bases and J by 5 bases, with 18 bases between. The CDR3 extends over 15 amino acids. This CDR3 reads CASSPGSRESYGYTF. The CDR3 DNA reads TGTGCCAGCAGCCCTGGGAGTAGGGAGAGTTATGGCTACACCTTC.

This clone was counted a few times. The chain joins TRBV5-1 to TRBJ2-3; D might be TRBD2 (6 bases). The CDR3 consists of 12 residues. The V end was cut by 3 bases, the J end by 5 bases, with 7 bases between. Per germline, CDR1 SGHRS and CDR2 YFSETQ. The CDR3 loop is CASSSEGDTQYF. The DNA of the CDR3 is TGCGCCAGCAGCTCGGAGGGAGATACGCAGTATTTT.

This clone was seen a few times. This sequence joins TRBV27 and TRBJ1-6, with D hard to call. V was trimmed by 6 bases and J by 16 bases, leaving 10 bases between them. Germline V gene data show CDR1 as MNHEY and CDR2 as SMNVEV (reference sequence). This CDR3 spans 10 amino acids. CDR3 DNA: TGTGCCAGCAGACAACCCCAACTCCACTTT. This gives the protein CASRQPQLHF.

The CDR3, as DNA: TGTGCCAGTTCAGGGGAAAACATTCAGTACTTC. Translated, it gives CASSGENIQYF. The chain recombines TRBV27 with TRBJ2-4; D might be TRBD1 (6 bases). Germline CDR1 reads MNHEY; CDR2 reads SMNVEV (reference sequence). V was pared by 9 bases and J by 5 bases, with 8 bases between. The CDR3 covers 11 residues.

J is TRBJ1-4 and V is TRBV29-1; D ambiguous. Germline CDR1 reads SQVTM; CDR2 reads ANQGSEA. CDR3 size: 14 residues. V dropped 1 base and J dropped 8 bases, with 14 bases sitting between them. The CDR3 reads CSVEGPFTGEKLFF. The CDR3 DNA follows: TGCAGCGTTGAAGGTCCGTTCACCGGGGAAAAACTGTTTTTT.

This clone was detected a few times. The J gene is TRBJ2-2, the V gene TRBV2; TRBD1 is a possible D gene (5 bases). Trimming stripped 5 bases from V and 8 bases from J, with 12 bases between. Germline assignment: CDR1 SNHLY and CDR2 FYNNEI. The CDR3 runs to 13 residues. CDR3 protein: CASSNRSTGELFF. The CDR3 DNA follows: TGTGCCAGCAGTAACAGGAGCACAGGGGAGCTGTTTTTT.

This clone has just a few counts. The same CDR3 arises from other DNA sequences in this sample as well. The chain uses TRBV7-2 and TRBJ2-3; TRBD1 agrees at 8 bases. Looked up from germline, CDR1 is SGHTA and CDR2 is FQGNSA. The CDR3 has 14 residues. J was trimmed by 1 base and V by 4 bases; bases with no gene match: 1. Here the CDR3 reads CASSSGQGTDTQYF. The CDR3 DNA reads TGTGCCAGCAGCTCGGGACAGGGCACAGATACGCAGTATTTT.

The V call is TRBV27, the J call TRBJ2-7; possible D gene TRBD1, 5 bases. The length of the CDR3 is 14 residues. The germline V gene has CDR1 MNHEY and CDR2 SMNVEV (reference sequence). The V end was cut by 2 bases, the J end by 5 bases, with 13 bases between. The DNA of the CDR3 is TGTGCCAGCAGTTTAGGGGCGTTGGGGAACGAGCAGTACTTC. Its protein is CASSLGALGNEQYF.

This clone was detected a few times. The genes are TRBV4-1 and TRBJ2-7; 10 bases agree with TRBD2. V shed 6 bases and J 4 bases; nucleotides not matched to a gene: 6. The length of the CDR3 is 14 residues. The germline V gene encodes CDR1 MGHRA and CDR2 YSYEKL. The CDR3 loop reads CASRKLAGHYEQYF. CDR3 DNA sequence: TGCGCCAGCAGGAAACTAGCGGGACATTACGAGCAGTACTTC.

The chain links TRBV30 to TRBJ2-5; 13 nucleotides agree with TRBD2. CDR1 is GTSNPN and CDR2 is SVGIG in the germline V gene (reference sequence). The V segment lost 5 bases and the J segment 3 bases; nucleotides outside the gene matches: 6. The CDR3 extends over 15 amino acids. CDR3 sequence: CAWGTGTSGKETQYF. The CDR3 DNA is TGTGCCTGGGGAACCGGGACTAGCGGGAAAGAGACCCAGTACTTC.

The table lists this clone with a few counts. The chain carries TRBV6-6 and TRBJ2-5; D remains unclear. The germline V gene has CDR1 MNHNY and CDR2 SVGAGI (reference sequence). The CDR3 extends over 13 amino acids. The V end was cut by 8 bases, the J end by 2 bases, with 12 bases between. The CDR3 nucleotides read TGTGCCAGCGGGTTCGGCGGTCAAGAGACCCAGTACTTC. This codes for CASGFGGQETQYF.

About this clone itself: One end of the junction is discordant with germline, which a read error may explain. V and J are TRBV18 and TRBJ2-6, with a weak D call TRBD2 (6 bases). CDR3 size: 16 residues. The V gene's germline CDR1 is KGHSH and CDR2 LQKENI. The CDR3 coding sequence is TGTGCCAGCTCGCCACTGGACTACTCTGGGGCCAACGTCCTGACTTTC. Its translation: CASSPLDYSGANVLTF.

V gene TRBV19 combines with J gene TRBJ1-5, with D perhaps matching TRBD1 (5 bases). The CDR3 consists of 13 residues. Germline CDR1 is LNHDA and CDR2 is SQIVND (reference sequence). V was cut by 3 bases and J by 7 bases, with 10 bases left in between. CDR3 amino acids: CASSMGLEQPQHF. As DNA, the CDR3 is TGTGCCAGTAGTATGGGGCTTGAACAGCCCCAGCATTTT.

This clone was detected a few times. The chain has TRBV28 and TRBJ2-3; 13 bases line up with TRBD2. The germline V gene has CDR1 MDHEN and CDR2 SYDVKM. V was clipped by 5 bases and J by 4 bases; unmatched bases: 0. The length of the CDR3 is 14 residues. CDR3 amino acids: CASSTSGRADTQYF. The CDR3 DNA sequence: TGTGCCAGCAGTACTAGCGGGAGGGCAGATACGCAGTATTTT.

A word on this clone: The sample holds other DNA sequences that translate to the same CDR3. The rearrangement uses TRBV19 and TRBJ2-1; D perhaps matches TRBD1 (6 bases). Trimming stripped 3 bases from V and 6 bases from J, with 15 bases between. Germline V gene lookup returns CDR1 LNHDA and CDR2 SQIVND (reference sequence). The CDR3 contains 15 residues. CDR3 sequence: CASSIGRGRGNEQFF. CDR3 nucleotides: TGTGCCAGTAGTATCGGCAGGGGTAGAGGCAATGAGCAGTTCTTC.